This T cell receptor (beta chain) was retrieved from a study of cytomegalovirus exposure and HLA in healthy donors. In the PCR, 60 Vbeta and 13 Jbeta primers were used. Method: immunoSEQ multiplex PCR; TCRdb's copy keeps in-frame clones and lacks some. The data show about 120,000 clones, about 80% seen once. Per germline, CDR1 SGHNT and CDR2 YYREEE (reference sequence). This CDR3 region has 11 residues. J lost 10 bases, V lost 4 bases, and 1 base had no gene match. The source of this sequence is a man aged 30-40 years in good health and CMV-seropositive. V is TRBV5-4 and J is TRBJ1-1; the match to TRBD1 covers 10 bases. The sequencing input was PBMCs. The CDR3 DNA reads as TGTGCCAGCAGCGGGACAGGGGCAGCTTTCTTT. It is translated as CASSGTGAAFF.